These 13 T cell receptor beta chains were sequenced from one sample in a study of CD8 T cells in Susac syndrome. The RNA, roughly 0.5 to 1 ug, was put through reverse transcription using random hexamers. TCRdb reprocessed the immunoSEQ multiplex PCR reads with MiXCR, giving one entry per CDR3 protein. The repertoire holds roughly 190,000 distinct CDR3 sequences, with about 95% as singletons. Sequenced sample: CD4+ T cells from PBMCs. The receptors stem from a human donor in good health.

The chain couples TRBV30 to TRBJ2-1, with 7 bases aligning to TRBD1. J lost 6 bases, V lost 4 bases, and 0 bases had no gene match. This CDR3 has 11 amino acids. Germline CDR1 GTSNPN, CDR2 SVGIG (reference sequence). CDR3 coding DNA: TGTGCCTGGACAGGGGGCAATGAGCAGTTCTTC. Translating gives CAWTGGNEQFF. Full variable domain (outside the CDR3, taken from reference TRBV30 and TRBJ2-1): SQTIHQWPATLVQPVGSPLSLECTVEGTSNPNLYWYRQAAGRGLQLLFYSVGIGQISSEVPQNLSASRPQDRQFILSSKKLLLSDSGFYLCAWTGGNEQFFGPGTRLTVL.

V is TRBV6-5 and J is TRBJ2-7; perhaps TRBD2 as D (5 bases). CDR3 size: 13 residues. V lost 6 bases and J lost 5, with 14 bases in between. Germline V gene data show CDR1 as MNHEY and CDR2 as SVGAGI. DNA of the CDR3: TGTGCCAGCAGCGGGATACCCTATGACGAGCAGTACTTC. Translation gives CASSGIPYDEQYF.

The chain employs TRBV15 and TRBJ2-5, with D tentatively TRBD2 (6 bases). Germline V gene data show CDR1 as LNHNV and CDR2 as YYDKDF (reference sequence). CDR3 length equals 15 residues. The V end was cut by 5 bases, the J end by 4 bases, with 17 bases between. CDR3 protein: CATSLRSVGGETQYF. The CDR3 DNA follows: TGTGCCACCAGCCTCCGTTCTGTGGGAGGAGAGACCCAGTACTTC.

This chain links TRBV5-1 with TRBJ2-7; 7 nucleotides match TRBD1. With V trimmed by 3 bases and J by 5 bases, 2 bases remained unmatched. The CDR3 totals 12 residues. Germline CDR1 reads SGHRS; CDR2 reads YFSETQ. This chain's CDR3 is CASSSQGHEQYF. CDR3 nucleotide sequence: TGCGCCAGCAGCTCACAGGGGCACGAGCAGTACTTC.

This chain joins TRBV30 and TRBJ1-5; no reliable D call. V lost 0 bases and J 6 bases, leaving 12 bases between the germline ends. Germline V gene lookup returns CDR1 GTSNPN and CDR2 SVGIG (reference sequence). CDR3 length: 14 residues. CDR3 region: CAWSVRGRSQPQHF. Here the CDR3 DNA reads TGTGCCTGGAGTGTTCGGGGTCGCAGTCAGCCCCAGCATTTT.

J is TRBJ2-3 and V is TRBV7-3; TRBD2 agrees at 12 bases. This CDR3 region has 13 residues. Per the germline V gene, CDR1 is SGHTA and CDR2 is FQGTGA. Unmatched junction bases numbered 3, after V lost 5 bases and J lost 9 bases. The CDR3 bases are TGTGCCAGCAGCCCCGGGACTAGCGGGACGCAGTATTTT. Translated, it gives CASSPGTSGTQYF.

This rearrangement joins TRBV3-1 to TRBJ2-2; D perhaps matches TRBD2 (6 bases). Germline lookup yields CDR1 LGHDT and CDR2 YNNKEL (reference sequence). The CDR3 totals 14 residues. V dropped 4 bases and J dropped 9 bases, with 15 bases sitting between them. The CDR3 reads CASSRAGAGRELFF. The CDR3 DNA reads TGTGCCAGCAGCCGAGCGGGTGCAGGCAGGGAGCTGTTTTTT.

The J gene is TRBJ1-5, the V gene TRBV5-1; D is unresolved. Germline assignment: CDR1 SGHRS and CDR2 YFSETQ. V was clipped by 5 bases and J by 1 base, with 7 bases between them. The CDR3 has 13 amino acids. The CDR3 bases are TGCGCCAGCAGTCCAAACAGCAATCAGCCCCAGCATTTT. Translation: CASSPNSNQPQHF.

The genes are TRBV24-1 and TRBJ2-3, with D tentatively TRBD2 (6 bases). The V gene lost 0 bases and the J gene lost 2 bases, with 11 bases spanning the gap. Per the germline V gene, CDR1 is KGHDR and CDR2 is SFDVKD. The CDR3 sequence is 16 residues long. CDR3 sequence (DNA): TGTGCCACCAGTGATTTGAGGCTAGCGAACACAGATACGCAGTATTTT. Its protein is CATSDLRLANTDTQYF.

The chain links TRBV14 to TRBJ1-5; 10 bases line up with TRBD1. V dropped 7 bases and J dropped 6; count of bases not matched to a gene: 12. The CDR3 has 16 residues. CDR1 SGHDN and CDR2 FVKESK come from the germline V gene. CDR3 sequence reads: CASKTNRDRGRQPQHF. The CDR3 bases are TGTGCCAGCAAGACAAACCGGGACAGGGGTCGTCAGCCCCAGCATTTT.

The V gene is TRBV3-1, the J gene TRBJ2-3, with 8 nucleotides matching TRBD2. V lost 4 bases and J lost 5; bases outside the gene matches: 11. The germline gives CDR1 LGHDT, CDR2 YNNKEL (reference sequence). This CDR3 region has 16 residues. CDR3 amino acids: CASSPPLAGQRDTQYF. In DNA form, the CDR3 reads TGTGCCAGCAGCCCACCATTAGCGGGACAAAGAGATACGCAGTATTTT.

The rearrangement joins TRBV29-1 to TRBJ2-3; the D call may be TRBD1 or TRBD2 (6 bases each). The CDR3 runs to 13 residues. The V gene lost 3 bases and the J gene lost 1 base, with 8 bases spanning the gap. The germline gives CDR1 SQVTM, CDR2 ANQGSEA. CDR3 nucleotide sequence: TGCAGCGTTGAGGAGGGGGGCACAGATACGCAGTATTTT. Protein sequence: CSVEEGGTDTQYF.

V usage is TRBV28 and J usage is TRBJ2-7; 7 bases line up with TRBD1. This CDR3 contains 13 residues. Germline trimming cut 0 bases from V and 6 bases from J; bases unmatched to any gene: 2. Germline lookup yields CDR1 MDHEN and CDR2 SYDVKM. The CDR3 spells CASSLWYRGEQYF. The CDR3 nucleotides read TGTGCCAGCAGTTTATGGTACAGGGGCGAGCAGTACTTC. The full variable domain, completed using reference TRBV28 and TRBJ2-7, is DVKVTQSSRYLVKRTGEKVFLECVQDMDHENMFWYRQDPGLGLRLIYFSYDVKMKEKGDIPEGYSVSREKKERFSLILESASTNQTSMYLCASSLWYRGEQYFGPGTRLTVT.